The 21 T cell receptor beta chains below were found in one sample sequenced in a study of cytomegalovirus exposure and HLA in healthy donors. PCR was performed using 60 Vbeta and 13 Jbeta primers. This table comes from immunoSEQ multiplex PCR, and its TCRdb copy is limited to in-frame clones, with some not included. Among about 130,000 clones, more than 60% were seen once, and the ten largest hold less than 2.5%. Sequenced: PBMCs. These receptors all come from a middle-aged woman in good health and CMV-seropositive.

This clone was counted a few times. The gene calls are TRBV5-4 and TRBJ2-1, with 7 nucleotides matching TRBD2. The V segment lost 4 bases and the J segment 2 bases; nucleotides outside the gene matches: 9. CDR3 length: 16 residues. CDR1 is SGHNT, CDR2 YYREEE, per germline (reference sequence). The CDR3 DNA is TGTGCCAGCAGCGCGACCGGGACTACCGCCTACAATGAGCAGTTCTTC. The encoded protein is CASSATGTTAYNEQFF.

About this clone itself: Other nucleotide sequences from this sample produce the same CDR3. The chain joins TRBV18 to TRBJ2-3, with 7 bases fitting TRBD1. There are 14 residues in the CDR3. Unmatched junction bases numbered 4, after V lost 6 bases and J lost 1 base. In germline, CDR1 is KGHSH, CDR2 LQKENI. The CDR3 sequence: CASSGTAGTDTQYF. CDR3 in DNA: TGTGCCAGCTCCGGGACAGCAGGCACAGATACGCAGTATTTT.

CDR3 coding DNA: TGTGCCAGCAGCCGATCAGGGTTTGGCTACACCTTC. Translation gives CASSRSGFGYTF. The chain has TRBV7-2 and TRBJ1-2, with D tentatively TRBD1 (5 bases). The germline V gene encodes CDR1 SGHTA and CDR2 FQGNSA. The CDR3 covers 12 residues. Trimming stripped 5 bases from V and 7 bases from J, with 11 bases between.

This clone occurred a few times. The chain's CDR3 is CASSRADRGYEQYF. CDR3 sequence (DNA): TGTGCCAGCAGCCGGGCCGACCGGGGCTACGAGCAGTACTTC. The genes are TRBV6-5 and TRBJ2-7, with D possibly being TRBD2 (5 bases). The CDR3 extends over 14 amino acids. The germline V gene encodes CDR1 MNHEY and CDR2 SVGAGI. Trimming pared 6 bases from V and 3 bases from J, leaving 15 bases between.

This clone was picked up one time. The CDR3 here is CASSAQGISPGLVHEQFF. Here the CDR3 DNA reads TGTGCCAGCAGCGCCCAAGGTATTTCTCCGGGACTAGTCCATGAGCAGTTCTTC. The chain uses TRBV6-4 and TRBJ2-1; 8 nucleotides align to TRBD2. The CDR3 extends over 18 amino acids. The V and J ends lost 6 bases and 8 bases, in that order; junction bases with no gene match: 21. Germline V gene data show CDR1 as MRHNA and CDR2 as SNTAGT.

The rearrangement links TRBV7-9 to TRBJ1-4; the D gene is possibly TRBD1 (5 bases). Per the germline V gene, CDR1 is SEHNR and CDR2 is FQNEAQ (reference sequence). This CDR3 is built from 14 residues. Trimming stripped 5 bases from V and 8 bases from J, with 15 bases between. CDR3 nucleotides: TGTGCCAGCAGCCAGGGATTGGTAGACGAAAAACTGTTTTTT. It specifies CASSQGLVDEKLFF.

V usage is TRBV7-9 and J usage is TRBJ1-1; no clear D gene. Trimming left V 5 bases short and J 3 bases short, with 16 bases between. The CDR3 sequence is 15 residues long. Germline CDR1 and CDR2: SEHNR and FQNEAQ (reference sequence). The CDR3 coding sequence is TGTGCCAGCAGCGTCGACGGAGGACGTGACACTGAAGCTTTCTTT. Its translation is CASSVDGGRDTEAFF.

This rearrangement joins TRBV7-9 to TRBJ2-5, with D perhaps matching TRBD2 (6 bases). Trimming cost V 0 bases and J 4 bases, with 12 bases left between them. Germline V gives CDR1 SEHNR, CDR2 FQNEAQ (reference sequence). This CDR3 has 15 residues. The CDR3 protein is CASSLAAGRGETQYF. CDR3 DNA: TGTGCCAGCAGCTTAGCTGCCGGGAGAGGAGAGACCCAGTACTTC.

The gene calls are TRBV28 and TRBJ2-6; D is perhaps TRBD1 (6 bases). This CDR3 is built from 22 residues. Looked up from germline, CDR1 is MDHEN and CDR2 is SYDVKM. The V and J ends lost 3 bases and 0 bases respectively, with 27 bases between them. The CDR3: CASSLGELGPEPGDSGANVLTF. DNA for the CDR3: TGTGCCAGCAGTTTGGGGGAGTTGGGCCCGGAGCCAGGGGACTCTGGGGCCAACGTCCTGACTTTC. Filled out from reference TRBV28 and TRBJ2-6, the complete variable domain reads DVKVTQSSRYLVKRTGEKVFLECVQDMDHENMFWYRQDPGLGLRLIYFSYDVKMKEKGDIPEGYSVSREKKERFSLILESASTNQTSMYLCASSLGELGPEPGDSGANVLTFGAGSRLTVL.

This clone was observed a single time. V gene TRBV5-1 combines with J gene TRBJ2-7; TRBD2 might be the D (6 bases). The CDR3 sequence is 12 residues long. The germline CDR1 and CDR2 sequences are SGHRS and YFSETQ. V gave up 0 bases and J gave up 6 bases, with 7 bases separating them. The CDR3 DNA reads TGCGCCAGCAGCTTGGCAGCGGGCGAGCAGTACTTC. This sequence encodes CASSLAAGEQYF.

The V call is TRBV7-8, the J call TRBJ1-3, with a weak D call TRBD1 (5 bases). CDR1 is SGHVS and CDR2 is FQNEAQ in the germline V gene. The CDR3 consists of 14 residues. Trimming took off 4 bases at V and 5 bases at J, with 12 bases between the two ends. CDR3 in amino acids: CASSSVGGRNTIYF. The CDR3, as DNA: TGTGCCAGCAGCTCCGTCGGGGGACGAAACACCATATATTTT.

V is TRBV11-3 and J is TRBJ2-1, with D maybe TRBD1 (6 bases). Germline-derived CDR1 and CDR2 are SGHNT and YENEEA. Deletions cut 5 bases from V and 7 bases from J, with 12 bases between. The CDR3 has 13 residues. CDR3: CASSTGYGNEQFF. The CDR3 DNA is TGTGCCAGCAGCACAGGGTATGGGAATGAGCAGTTCTTC.

The table lists this clone with a few counts. The rearrangement joins TRBV5-1 to TRBJ1-5; weak D call: TRBD1 (5 bases). The germline gives CDR1 SGHRS, CDR2 YFSETQ. The CDR3 length is 14 residues. Deletions cut 4 bases from V and 5 bases from J, with 13 bases between. The CDR3 DNA is TGCGCCAGCAGCCTGGACGGGGGAGATCAGCCCCAGCATTTT. It translates to CASSLDGGDQPQHF.

In the case of this clone: Compared with germline, one end of the junction differs, possibly owing to a read error. The J gene is TRBJ2-5, the V gene TRBV5-4; 11 bases line up with TRBD2. CDR1 is SGHNT, CDR2 YYREEE, per germline (reference sequence). The CDR3 has 15 amino acids. Here the CDR3 DNA reads TGCGCCAGCAGCCAATTAGCGGGGGGGCTTGAGACCCAGTACTTC. As protein: CASSQLAGGLETQYF. Looking up the rest from reference TRBV5-4 and TRBJ2-5 gives the full variable domain: ETGVTQSPTHLIKTRGQQVTLRCSSQSGHNTVSWYQQALGQGPQFIFQYYREEENGRGNFPPRFSGLQFPNYSSELNVNALELDDSALYLCASSQLAGGLETQYFGPGTRLLVL.

This clone appeared a few times. V gene TRBV7-2 combines with J gene TRBJ2-7; the match to TRBD2 covers 11 bases. This CDR3 spans 15 amino acids. CDR1 is SGHTA and CDR2 is FQGNSA in the germline V gene. With V trimmed by 1 base and J by 1 base, 0 bases remained unmatched. CDR3 in amino acids: CASSLGLAGSYEQYF. The CDR3 nucleotides read TGTGCCAGCAGCTTAGGACTAGCGGGATCCTACGAGCAGTACTTC.

This chain joins TRBV19 and TRBJ1-1; 12 bases agree with TRBD1. CDR1 is LNHDA and CDR2 is SQIVND in the germline V gene (reference sequence). V lost 6 bases to trimming and J lost 11 bases; unmatched junction nucleotides: 13. The CDR3 contains 15 residues. The CDR3: CASRSLGTGGFEAFF. The DNA for the CDR3 is TGTGCCAGTAGGTCCCTCGGGACAGGGGGCTTTGAGGCTTTCTTT.

There are a few counts of this clone. The chain links TRBV1 to TRBJ2-3; the DNA was not compared with TRBD1, the D call given in the table. TRBV1 is an annotated pseudogene. The CDR3 length is 16 residues. The CDR3 DNA follows: TGCACCAGCAGCCAAGGGTCTGGGGCCGACTCAGATACGCAGTATTTT. Protein product: CTSSQGSGADSDTQYF.

The V and J genes are TRBV6-5 and TRBJ1-5; 8 positions match TRBD1. Unmatched junction bases numbered 5, after V lost 5 bases and J lost 5 bases. In germline, CDR1 is MNHEY, CDR2 SVGAGI. The length of the CDR3 is 14 residues. The CDR3 nucleotides read TGTGCCAGCAGTCGGACAGGGTGGGATCAGCCCCAGCATTTT. Protein: CASSRTGWDQPQHF.

The chain carries TRBV11-1 and TRBJ2-3; a possible D gene is TRBD1 (6 bases). The germline V and J ends were trimmed by 5 bases and 0 bases, with 15 bases remaining between them. The CDR3 has 16 residues. CDR1 is SGHAT, CDR2 FQDESV, per germline (reference sequence). CDR3 DNA: TGTGCCAGCAGCGCAACGGGACACTCTAGCACAGATACGCAGTATTTT. Encoded protein: CASSATGHSSTDTQYF.

J is TRBJ2-5 and V is TRBV11-2, with 9 positions matching TRBD2. This CDR3 is built from 14 residues. J lost 4 bases, V lost 5 bases, and 5 bases had no gene match. CDR1 SGHAT and CDR2 FQNNGV come from the germline V gene. The CDR3 nucleotides are TGTGCCAGCAGCCTTAGCGGGGGTGGAGAGACCCAGTACTTC. Amino acid sequence: CASSLSGGGETQYF.

The chain joins TRBV5-1 to TRBJ2-7, with D possibly TRBD1 on 5 matching bases. Trimming removed 2 bases from V and 2 bases from J, with 14 bases in between. CDR3 size: 15 residues. Germline-derived CDR1 and CDR2 are SGHRS and YFSETQ. The CDR3 DNA sequence: TGCGCCAGCAGCTTCAGTACAGGTCTTACCTACGAGCAGTACTTC. Its protein is CASSFSTGLTYEQYF. Full variable domain (outside the CDR3, taken from reference TRBV5-1 and TRBJ2-7): KAGVTQTPRYLIKTRGQQVTLSCSPISGHRSVSWYQQTPGQGLQFLFEYFSETQRNKGNFPGRFSGRQFSNSRSEMNVSTLELGDSALYLCASSFSTGLTYEQYFGPGTRLTVT.